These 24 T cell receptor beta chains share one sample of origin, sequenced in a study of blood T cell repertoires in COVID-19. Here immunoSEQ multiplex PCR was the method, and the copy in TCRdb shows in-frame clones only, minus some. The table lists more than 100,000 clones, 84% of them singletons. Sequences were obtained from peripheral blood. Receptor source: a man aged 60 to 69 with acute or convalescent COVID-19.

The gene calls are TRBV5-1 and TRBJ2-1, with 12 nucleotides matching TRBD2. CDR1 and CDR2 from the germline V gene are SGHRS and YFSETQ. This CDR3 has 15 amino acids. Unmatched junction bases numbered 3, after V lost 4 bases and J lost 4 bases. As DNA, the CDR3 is TGCGCCAGCAGCCCTCTAGCGGGAGGGTACAATGAGCAGTTCTTC. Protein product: CASSPLAGGYNEQFF.

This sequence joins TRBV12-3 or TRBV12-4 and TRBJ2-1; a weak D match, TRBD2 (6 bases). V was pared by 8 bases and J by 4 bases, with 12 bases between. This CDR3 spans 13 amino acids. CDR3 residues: CASAAGRYNEQFF. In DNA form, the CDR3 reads TGTGCCAGCGCCGCGGGACGATACAATGAGCAGTTCTTC.

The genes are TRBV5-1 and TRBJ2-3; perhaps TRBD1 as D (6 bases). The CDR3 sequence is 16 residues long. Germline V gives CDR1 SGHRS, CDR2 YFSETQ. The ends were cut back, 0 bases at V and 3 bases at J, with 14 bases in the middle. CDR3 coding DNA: TGCGCCAGCAGCTTGGCCCCAGGGGTGAGGACAGATACGCAGTATTTT. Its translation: CASSLAPGVRTDTQYF.

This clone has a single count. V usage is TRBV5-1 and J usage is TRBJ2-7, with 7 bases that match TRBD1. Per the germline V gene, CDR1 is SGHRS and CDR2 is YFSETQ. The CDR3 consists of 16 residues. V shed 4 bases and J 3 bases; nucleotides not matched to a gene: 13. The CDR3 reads CASSMGRTGVYYEQYF. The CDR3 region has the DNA TGCGCCAGCAGCATGGGCCGTACAGGGGTCTACTACGAGCAGTACTTC. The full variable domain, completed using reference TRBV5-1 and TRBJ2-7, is KAGVTQTPRYLIKTRGQQVTLSCSPISGHRSVSWYQQTPGQGLQFLFEYFSETQRNKGNFPGRFSGRQFSNSRSEMNVSTLELGDSALYLCASSMGRTGVYYEQYFGPGTRLTVT.

The CDR3 sequence: CASSHGGREEKLFF. The CDR3 nucleotides are TGTGCCAGCAGCCACGGGGGGCGCGAAGAAAAACTGTTTTTT. The chain employs TRBV27 and TRBJ1-4; possible D gene TRBD1, 6 bases. V lost 6 bases and J lost 8, with 16 bases in between. The CDR3 runs to 14 residues. CDR1 and CDR2 (germline): MNHEY, SMNVEV (reference sequence).

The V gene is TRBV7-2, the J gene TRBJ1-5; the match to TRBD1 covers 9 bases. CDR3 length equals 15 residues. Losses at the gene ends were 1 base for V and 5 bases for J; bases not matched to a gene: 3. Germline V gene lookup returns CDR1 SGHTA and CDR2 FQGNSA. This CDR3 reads CASSLERQGDQPQHF. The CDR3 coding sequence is TGTGCCAGCAGCTTAGAGAGACAGGGGGATCAGCCCCAGCATTTT.

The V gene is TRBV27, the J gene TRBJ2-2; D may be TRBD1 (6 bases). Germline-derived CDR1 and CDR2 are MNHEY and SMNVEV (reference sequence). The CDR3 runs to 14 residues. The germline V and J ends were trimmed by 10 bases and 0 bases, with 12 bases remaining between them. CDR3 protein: CAIRTDPNTGELFF. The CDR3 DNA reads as TGTGCCATCCGGACAGACCCGAACACCGGGGAGCTGTTTTTT.

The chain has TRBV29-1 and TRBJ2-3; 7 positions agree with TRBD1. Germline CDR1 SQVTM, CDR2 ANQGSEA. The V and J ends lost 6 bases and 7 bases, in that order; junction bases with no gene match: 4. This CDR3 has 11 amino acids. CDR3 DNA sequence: TGCAGCGTCGGACAGGAAAATACGCAGTATTTT. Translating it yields CSVGQENTQYF.

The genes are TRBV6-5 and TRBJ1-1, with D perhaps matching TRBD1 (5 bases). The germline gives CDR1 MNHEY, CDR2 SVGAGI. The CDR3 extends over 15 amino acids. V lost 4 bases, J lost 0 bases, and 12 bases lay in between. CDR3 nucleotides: TGTGCCAGCAGTTCCCCATCAGGGTTGAACACTGAAGCTTTCTTT. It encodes CASSSPSGLNTEAFF.

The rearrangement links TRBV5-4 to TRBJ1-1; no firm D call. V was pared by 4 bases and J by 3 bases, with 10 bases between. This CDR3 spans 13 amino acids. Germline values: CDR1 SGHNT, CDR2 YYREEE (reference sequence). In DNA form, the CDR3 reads TGTGCCAGCAGCGTTGGACTTGACACTGAAGCTTTCTTT. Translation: CASSVGLDTEAFF.

The chain's CDR3 is CASSAAAGVLMSQYF. Written as DNA, the CDR3 is TGTGCCAGCAGTGCAGCGGCCGGGGTTTTAATGTCCCAGTACTTC. The chain couples TRBV6-1 to TRBJ2-5; D is perhaps TRBD2 (5 bases). Germline CDR1 reads MNHNS; CDR2 reads SASEGT. V lost 4 bases and J lost 9, with 21 bases in between. The CDR3 sequence is 15 residues long.

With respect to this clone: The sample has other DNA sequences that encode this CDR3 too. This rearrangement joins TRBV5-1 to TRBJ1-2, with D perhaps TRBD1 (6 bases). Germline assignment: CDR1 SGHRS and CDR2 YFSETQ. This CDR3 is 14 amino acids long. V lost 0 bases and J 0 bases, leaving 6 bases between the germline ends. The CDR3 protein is CASSLAGANYGYTF. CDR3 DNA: TGCGCCAGCAGCTTGGCAGGGGCTAACTATGGCTACACCTTC.

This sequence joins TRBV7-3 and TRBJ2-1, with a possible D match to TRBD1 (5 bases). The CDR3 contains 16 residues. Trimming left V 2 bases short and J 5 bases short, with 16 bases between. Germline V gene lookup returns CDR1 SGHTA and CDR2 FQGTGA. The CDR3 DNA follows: TGTGCCAGCAGCTTAGGAAGGGGAAGGGGCAACAATGAGCAGTTCTTC. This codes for CASSLGRGRGNNEQFF.

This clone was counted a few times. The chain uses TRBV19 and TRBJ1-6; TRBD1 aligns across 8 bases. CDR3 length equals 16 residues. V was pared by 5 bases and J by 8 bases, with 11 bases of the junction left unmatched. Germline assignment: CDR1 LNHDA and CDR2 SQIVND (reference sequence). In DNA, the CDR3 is TGTGCCAGTAGTGGACGGACAGGGCGCGGGCATTCACCCCTCCACTTT. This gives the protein CASSGRTGRGHSPLHF.

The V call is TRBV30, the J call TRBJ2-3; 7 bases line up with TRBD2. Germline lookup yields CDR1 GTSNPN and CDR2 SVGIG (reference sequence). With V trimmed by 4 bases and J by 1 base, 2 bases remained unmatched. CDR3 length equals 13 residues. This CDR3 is CAWNRGGTDTQYF. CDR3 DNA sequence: TGTGCCTGGAACCGGGGGGGCACAGATACGCAGTATTTT.

The DNA for the CDR3 is TGTGCCATCAGTGAGTCGGGACAGCCAAATCAGCCCCAGCATTTT. This codes for CAISESGQPNQPQHF. V and J are TRBV10-3 and TRBJ1-5; TRBD1 matches at 7 bases. The CDR3 spans 15 residues. Germline V gene lookup returns CDR1 ENHRY and CDR2 SYGVKD. The trim removed 0 bases at V and 4 bases at J, leaving 3 bases unmatched.

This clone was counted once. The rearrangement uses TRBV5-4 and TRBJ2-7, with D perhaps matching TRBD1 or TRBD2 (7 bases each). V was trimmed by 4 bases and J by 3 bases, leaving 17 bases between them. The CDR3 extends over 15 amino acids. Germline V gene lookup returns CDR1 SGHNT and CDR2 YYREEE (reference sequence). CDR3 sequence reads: CASSLGGGSGYEQYF. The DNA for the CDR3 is TGTGCCAGCAGCCTGGGAGGGGGCTCCGGCTACGAGCAGTACTTC.

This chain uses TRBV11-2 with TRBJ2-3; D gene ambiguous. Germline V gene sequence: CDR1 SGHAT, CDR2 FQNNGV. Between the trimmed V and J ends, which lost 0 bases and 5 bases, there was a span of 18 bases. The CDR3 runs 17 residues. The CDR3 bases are TGTGCCAGCAGCTTAGAGTCTGTCTGGAGAGGTGGAGATACGCAGTATTTT. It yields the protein CASSLESVWRGGDTQYF.

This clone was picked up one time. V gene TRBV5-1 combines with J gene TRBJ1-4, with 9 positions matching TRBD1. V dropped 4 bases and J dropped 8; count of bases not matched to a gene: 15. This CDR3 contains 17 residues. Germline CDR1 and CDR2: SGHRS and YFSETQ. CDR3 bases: TGCGCCAGCAGCCCCTATTCCGGACAGGGGAGACGCGAAAAACTGTTTTTT. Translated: CASSPYSGQGRREKLFF. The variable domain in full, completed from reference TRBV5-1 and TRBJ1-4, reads KAGVTQTPRYLIKTRGQQVTLSCSPISGHRSVSWYQQTPGQGLQFLFEYFSETQRNKGNFPGRFSGRQFSNSRSEMNVSTLELGDSALYLCASSPYSGQGRREKLFFGSGTQLSVL.

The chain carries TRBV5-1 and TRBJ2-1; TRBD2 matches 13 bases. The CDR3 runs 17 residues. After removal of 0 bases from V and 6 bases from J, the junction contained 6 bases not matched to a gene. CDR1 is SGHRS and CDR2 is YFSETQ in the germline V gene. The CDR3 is CASSLGGLAGLGNEQFF. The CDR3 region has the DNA TGCGCCAGCAGCTTGGGGGGACTAGCGGGATTAGGCAATGAGCAGTTCTTC. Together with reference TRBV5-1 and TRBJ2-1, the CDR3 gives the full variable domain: KAGVTQTPRYLIKTRGQQVTLSCSPISGHRSVSWYQQTPGQGLQFLFEYFSETQRNKGNFPGRFSGRQFSNSRSEMNVSTLELGDSALYLCASSLGGLAGLGNEQFFGPGTRLTVL.

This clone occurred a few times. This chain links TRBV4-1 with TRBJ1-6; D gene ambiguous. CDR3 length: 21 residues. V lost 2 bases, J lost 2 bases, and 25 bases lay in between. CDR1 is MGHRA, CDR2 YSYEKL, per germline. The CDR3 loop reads CASSQPLSRTGPGAYNSPLHF. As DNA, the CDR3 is TGCGCCAGCAGCCAACCTTTGAGCAGGACTGGGCCTGGCGCCTATAATTCACCCCTCCACTTT.

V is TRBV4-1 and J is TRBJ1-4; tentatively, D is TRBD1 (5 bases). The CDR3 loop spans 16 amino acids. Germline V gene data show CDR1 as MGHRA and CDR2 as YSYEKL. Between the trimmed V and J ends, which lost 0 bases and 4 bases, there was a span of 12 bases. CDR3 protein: CASSQESSRGNEKLFF. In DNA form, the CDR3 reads TGCGCCAGCAGCCAAGAGTCTTCTAGGGGTAATGAAAAACTGTTTTTT.

CDR3 region: CSVESSGYNEQFF. The CDR3, as DNA: TGCAGCGTTGAATCTAGCGGTTACAATGAGCAGTTCTTC. The rearrangement joins TRBV29-1 to TRBJ2-1; 7 bases align to TRBD2. CDR1 is SQVTM, CDR2 ANQGSEA, per germline. The V gene end was trimmed by 2 bases and the J gene end by 4 bases; junction bases not matched to a gene: 2. The CDR3 length is 13 residues.

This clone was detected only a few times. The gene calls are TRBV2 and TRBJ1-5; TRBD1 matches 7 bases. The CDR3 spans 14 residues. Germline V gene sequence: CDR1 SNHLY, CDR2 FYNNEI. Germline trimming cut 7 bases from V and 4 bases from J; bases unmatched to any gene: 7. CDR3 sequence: CASNRDSENQPQHF. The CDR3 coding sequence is TGTGCCAGCAACCGGGACAGTGAAAATCAGCCCCAGCATTTT.